This T cell receptor (beta chain) stems from a study of T cell repertoires in cytomegalovirus infection. On the study more broadly: Both CMV infection and a matching HLA type were indicated by public TCR beta signatures.

MiXCR, applied by TCRdb to the reads, yields one record per CDR3 protein. The table shows about 740,000 distinct CDR3 sequences, with 35% occurring only once. General observations from the study: CMV-specific HLA-C-restricted TCR beta clonotypes dominated the ex vivo response. Cumulative public TCR beta family frequency identified CMV carriers with the relevant HLA.

Trimming left V 0 bases short and J 5 bases short, with 11 bases between. CDR3 size: 15 residues. The germline V gene has CDR1 LGHNA and CDR2 YNFKEQ. This clonotype appeared a few times. Its antigen is not known. Sequenced: PBMCs. The V call is TRBV4-2, the J call TRBJ1-5, with D hard to call. The receptor was isolated from a human donor in good health (CMV status not recorded). Some clones in this sample may be carry-over from other donors' samples. The CDR3 DNA follows: TGTGCCAGCAGCCAAGATGGAGGGTTGCATCAGCCCCAGCATTTT. Translating gives CASSQDGGLHQPQHF.